This T cell receptor beta chain comes out of a study of T cells in localized non-small cell lung cancer. This clone showed up just a few times. The protocol was immunoSEQ multiplex PCR, while the TCRdb copy is restricted to in-frame clones and leaves out a portion. The sample comprises a few thousand clones, about a third of which are singletons, and under 9% rests with the top ten. This TCR was sampled from a female donor of 60 years or more with stage I lung adenocarcinoma. Sequenced material: lung tumor tissue, taken before any cancer treatment.

The CDR3 DNA reads TGTGCCACCAGCAGAGATAAGCGGACCACCGGGGAGCTGTTTTTT. Amino acids: CATSRDKRTTGELFF. V is TRBV15 and J is TRBJ2-2, with D maybe TRBD2 (5 bases). The CDR3 consists of 15 residues. The V and J ends lost 0 bases and 4 bases respectively, with 9 bases between them. Germline V gene lookup returns CDR1 LNHNV and CDR2 YYDKDF (reference sequence).